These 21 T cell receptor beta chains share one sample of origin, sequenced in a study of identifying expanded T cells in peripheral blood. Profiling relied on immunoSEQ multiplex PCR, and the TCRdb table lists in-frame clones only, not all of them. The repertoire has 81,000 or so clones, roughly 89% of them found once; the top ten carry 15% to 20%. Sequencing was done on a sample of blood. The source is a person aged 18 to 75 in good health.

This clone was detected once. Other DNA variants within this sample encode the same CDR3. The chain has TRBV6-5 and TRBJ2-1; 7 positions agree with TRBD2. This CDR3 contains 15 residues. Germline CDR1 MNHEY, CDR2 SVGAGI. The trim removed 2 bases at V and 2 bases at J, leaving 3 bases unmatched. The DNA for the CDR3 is TGTGCCAGCAGTTACGGCGGGAGCCCCTACAATGAGCAGTTCTTC. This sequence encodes CASSYGGSPYNEQFF.

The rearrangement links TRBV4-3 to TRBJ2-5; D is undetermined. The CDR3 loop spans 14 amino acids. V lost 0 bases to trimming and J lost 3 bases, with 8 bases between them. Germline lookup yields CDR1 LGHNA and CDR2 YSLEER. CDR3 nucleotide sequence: TGCGCCAGCAGCCAAGATAGGGCCAAAGAGACCCAGTACTTC. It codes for CASSQDRAKETQYF.

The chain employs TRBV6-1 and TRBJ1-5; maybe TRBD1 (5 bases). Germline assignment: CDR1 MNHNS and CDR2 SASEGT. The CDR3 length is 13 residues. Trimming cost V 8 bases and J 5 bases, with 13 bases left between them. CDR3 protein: CASLRQPDQPQHF. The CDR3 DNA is TGTGCCAGCCTGAGACAGCCTGATCAGCCCCAGCATTTT.

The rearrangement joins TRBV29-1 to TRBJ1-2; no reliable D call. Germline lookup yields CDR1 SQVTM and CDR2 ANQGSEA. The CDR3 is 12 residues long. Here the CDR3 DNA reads TGCTCCGGATCTTACGAGGACTATGGCTACACCTTC. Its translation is CSGSYEDYGYTF.

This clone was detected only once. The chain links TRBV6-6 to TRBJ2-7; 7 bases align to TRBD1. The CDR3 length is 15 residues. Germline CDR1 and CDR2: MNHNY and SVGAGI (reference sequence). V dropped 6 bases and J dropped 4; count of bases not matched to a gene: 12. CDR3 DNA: TGTGCCAGCAGCTCGGACCCCAGGGGGATATACGAGCAGTACTTC. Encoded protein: CASSSDPRGIYEQYF.

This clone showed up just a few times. DNA for the CDR3: TGCGCCAGCAGTGAGGGTGAACTAGCGGGAGCAACGGAGAACACCGGGGAGCTGTTTTTT. Amino acid sequence: CASSEGELAGATENTGELFF. The rearrangement links TRBV10-1 to TRBJ2-2; 11 nucleotides line up with TRBD2. CDR1 and CDR2 from the germline V gene are WNHNN and SYGVQD (reference sequence). The CDR3 loop spans 20 amino acids. V shed 2 bases and J 1 base; nucleotides not matched to a gene: 12.

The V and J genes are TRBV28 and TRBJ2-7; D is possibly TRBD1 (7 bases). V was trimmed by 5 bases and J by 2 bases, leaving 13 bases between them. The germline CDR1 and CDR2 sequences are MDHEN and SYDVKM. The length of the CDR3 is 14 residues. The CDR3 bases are TGTGCCAGCAGTGGAGGGACAGAACCCTACGAGCAGTACTTC. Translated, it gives CASSGGTEPYEQYF.

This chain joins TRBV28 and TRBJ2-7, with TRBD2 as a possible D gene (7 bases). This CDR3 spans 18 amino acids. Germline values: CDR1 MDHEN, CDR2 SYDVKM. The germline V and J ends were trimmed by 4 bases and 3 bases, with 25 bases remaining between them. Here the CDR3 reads CASSSQTKGGASRYEQYF. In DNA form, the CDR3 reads TGTGCCAGCAGTTCTCAAACCAAAGGGGGGGCTAGTCGCTACGAGCAGTACTTC.

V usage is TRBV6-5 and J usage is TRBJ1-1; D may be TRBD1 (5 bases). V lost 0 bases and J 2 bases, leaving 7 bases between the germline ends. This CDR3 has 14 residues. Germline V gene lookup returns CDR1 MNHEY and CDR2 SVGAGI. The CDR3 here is CASSYSGDNTEAFF. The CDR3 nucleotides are TGTGCCAGCAGTTACTCAGGGGATAACACTGAAGCTTTCTTT.

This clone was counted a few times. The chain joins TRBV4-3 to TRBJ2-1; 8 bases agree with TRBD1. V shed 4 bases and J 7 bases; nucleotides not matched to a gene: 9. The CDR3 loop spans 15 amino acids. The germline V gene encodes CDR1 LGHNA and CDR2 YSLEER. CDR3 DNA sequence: TGCGCCAGCAGCCTAAATGACAGGGGTTGGAATGAGCAGTTCTTC. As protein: CASSLNDRGWNEQFF.

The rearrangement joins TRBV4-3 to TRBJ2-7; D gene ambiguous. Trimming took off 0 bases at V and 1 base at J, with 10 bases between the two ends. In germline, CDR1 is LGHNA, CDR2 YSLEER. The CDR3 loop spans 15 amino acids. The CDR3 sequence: CASSQEWATSYEQYF. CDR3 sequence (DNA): TGCGCCAGCAGCCAAGAATGGGCAACTTCCTACGAGCAGTACTTC.

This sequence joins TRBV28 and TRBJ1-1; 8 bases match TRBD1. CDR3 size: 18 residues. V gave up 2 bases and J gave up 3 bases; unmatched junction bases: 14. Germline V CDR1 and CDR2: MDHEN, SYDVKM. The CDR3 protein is CASSLIFGGRQGHTEAFF. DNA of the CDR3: TGTGCCAGCAGTTTAATCTTCGGGGGCAGACAGGGGCACACTGAAGCTTTCTTT.

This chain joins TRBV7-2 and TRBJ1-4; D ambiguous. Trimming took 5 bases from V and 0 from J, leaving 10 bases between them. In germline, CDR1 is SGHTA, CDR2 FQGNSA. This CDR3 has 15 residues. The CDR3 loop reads CASSTNLATNEKLFF. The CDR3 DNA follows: TGTGCCAGCAGCACAAACCTGGCAACTAATGAAAAACTGTTTTTT.

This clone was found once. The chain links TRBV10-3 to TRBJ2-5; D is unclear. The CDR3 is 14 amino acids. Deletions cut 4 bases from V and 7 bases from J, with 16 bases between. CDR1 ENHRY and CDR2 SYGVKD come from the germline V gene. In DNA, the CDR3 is TGTGCCATCAGTGGGGTACCGCCAAACCGGACCCAGTACTTC. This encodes CAISGVPPNRTQYF.

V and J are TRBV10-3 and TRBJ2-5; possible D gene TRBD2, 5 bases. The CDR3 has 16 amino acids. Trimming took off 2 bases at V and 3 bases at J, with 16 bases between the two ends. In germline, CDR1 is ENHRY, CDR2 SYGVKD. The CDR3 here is CAISETPGSKKETQYF. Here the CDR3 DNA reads TGTGCCATCAGTGAGACTCCGGGGTCGAAGAAAGAGACCCAGTACTTC.

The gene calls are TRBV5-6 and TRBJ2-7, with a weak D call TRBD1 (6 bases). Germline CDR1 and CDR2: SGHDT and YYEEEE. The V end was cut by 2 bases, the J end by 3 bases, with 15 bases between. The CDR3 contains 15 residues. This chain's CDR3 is CASSFSIETGYEQYF. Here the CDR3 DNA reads TGTGCCAGCAGCTTTAGTATAGAGACAGGCTACGAGCAGTACTTC. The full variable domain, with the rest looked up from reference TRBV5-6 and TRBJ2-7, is DAGVTQSPTHLIKTRGQQVTLRCSPKSGHDTVSWYQQALGQGPQFIFQYYEEEERQRGNFPDRFSGHQFPNYSSELNVNALLLGDSALYLCASSFSIETGYEQYFGPGTRLTVT.

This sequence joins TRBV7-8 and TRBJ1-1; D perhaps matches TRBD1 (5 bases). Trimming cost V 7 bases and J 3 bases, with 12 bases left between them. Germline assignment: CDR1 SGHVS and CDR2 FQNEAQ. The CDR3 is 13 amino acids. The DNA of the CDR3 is TGTGCCAGCATCCTCGGGGGTCACACTGAAGCTTTCTTT. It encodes CASILGGHTEAFF.

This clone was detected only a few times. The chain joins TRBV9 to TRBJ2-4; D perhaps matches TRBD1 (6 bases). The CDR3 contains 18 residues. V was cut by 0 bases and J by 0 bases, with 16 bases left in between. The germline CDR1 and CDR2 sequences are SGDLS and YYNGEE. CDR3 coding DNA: TGTGCCAGCAGCGTAGCTACAGGGTCGCCGTTAGCCAAAAACATTCAGTACTTC. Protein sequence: CASSVATGSPLAKNIQYF.

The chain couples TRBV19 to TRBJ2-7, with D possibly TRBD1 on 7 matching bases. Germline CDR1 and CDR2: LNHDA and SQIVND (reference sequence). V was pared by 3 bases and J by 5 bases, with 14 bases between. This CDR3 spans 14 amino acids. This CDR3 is CASSMGGQFDEQYF. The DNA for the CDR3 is TGTGCCAGTAGTATGGGGGGACAGTTCGACGAGCAGTACTTC. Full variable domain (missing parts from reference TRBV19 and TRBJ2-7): DGGITQSPKYLFRKEGQNVTLSCEQNLNHDAMYWYRQDPGQGLRLIYYSQIVNDFQKGDIAEGYSVSREKKESFPLTVTSAQKNPTAFYLCASSMGGQFDEQYFGPGTRLTVT.

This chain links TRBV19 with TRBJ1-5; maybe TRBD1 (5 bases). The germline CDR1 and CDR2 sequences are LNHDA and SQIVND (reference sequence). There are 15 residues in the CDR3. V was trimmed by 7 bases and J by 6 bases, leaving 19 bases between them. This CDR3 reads CASTPFTGGIQPQHF. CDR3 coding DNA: TGTGCCAGTACTCCATTTACCGGGGGGATTCAGCCCCAGCATTTT.

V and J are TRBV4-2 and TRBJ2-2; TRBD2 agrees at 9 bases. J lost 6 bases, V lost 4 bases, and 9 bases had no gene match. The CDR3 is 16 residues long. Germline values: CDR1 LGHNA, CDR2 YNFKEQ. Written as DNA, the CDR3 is TGTGCCAGCAGCCTGCAAGTTGCGGGAGGGCCCGGGGAGCTGTTTTTT. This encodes CASSLQVAGGPGELFF.